This T cell receptor beta chain is from a study of T-cell memory formation after mild COVID-19. The overall study: The study found TCR clusters largely donor specific. The study's findings and limits: Most CD4+ clones that shrank were in CM and EM, while CD8+ ones turned up in EMRA. Later expanders leaned CD4+, whereas clones that contracted between day 15 and 85 were balanced CD4/CD8.

A 5'RACE reaction primed in the constant segment made cDNA libraries of TCR alpha and TCR beta, and these carried sample barcodes and UMIs. TCRdb reprocessed the 5' RACE reads via MiXCR and lists one record per CDR3 protein. The sample yields roughly 610,000 distinct CDR3 sequences, around 16% seen once. This clonotype turned up a few times. Antigen unknown. The TCR sequence derives from an adult woman who had mild COVID-19 (a few samples of this study predate the infection). Cell type and time point are not known. Sequenced input: PBMCs or a T cell subset sorted from them (not recorded which).

DNA of the CDR3: TGCAGTGCTAGAAGTTCTGCAGGCTCCTACGAGCAGTACTTC. This gives the protein CSARSSAGSYEQYF. The gene calls are TRBV20-1 and TRBJ2-7; no reliable D call. CDR1 DFQATT and CDR2 SNEGSKA come from the germline V gene (reference sequence). This CDR3 spans 14 amino acids. Trimming pared 2 bases from V and 0 bases from J, leaving 11 bases between.